Listed below are T cell receptor beta chains from one sample, sequenced in a study of T cell repertoires in cytomegalovirus infection. From the reads, TCRdb called clonotypes with MiXCR, one entry per CDR3 protein. The sample carries approximately 400,000 distinct CDR3 sequences, roughly a third recorded once. The sequenced sample consisted of PBMCs. These TCRs come from a human donor in good health (CMV status not recorded). Some clones in this sample may be carry-over from other donors' samples. Each CDR3 is given with its conserved first and last residue. Each record gives: V gene, D gene, CDR3 length, J gene, CDR3 protein. The D gene is left open where the match is weak.

V: TRBV6-6; D: TRBD1; length: 13; J: TRBJ1-2; CDR3: CASSPGTGFGYTF
V: TRBV10-3; D: NA; length: 14; J: TRBJ1-2; CDR3: CAISESWPDYGYTF
V: TRBV6-1; D: NA; length: 15; J: TRBJ2-7; CDR3: CASSEGVGRGYEQYF
V: TRBV29-1; D: NA; length: 12; J: TRBJ2-7; CDR3: CSGGEGNYEQYF
V: TRBV11-2; D: NA; length: 14; J: TRBJ2-3; CDR3: CASSQRGDTDTQYF
V: TRBV7-9; D: NA; length: 14; J: TRBJ1-1; CDR3: CASEEGVRDTEAFF
V: TRBV20-1; D: NA; length: 14; J: TRBJ2-7; CDR3: CSAERSGMYDEQYF
V: TRBV6-5; D: NA; length: 13; J: TRBJ1-1; CDR3: CASRRQQNTEAFF
V: TRBV4-3; D: NA; length: 13; J: TRBJ2-3; CDR3: CASSQEDPDTQYF
V: TRBV7-9; D: NA; length: 13; J: TRBJ1-1; CDR3: CASSAGLPTEAFF
V: TRBV11-2; D: TRBD1; length: 16; J: TRBJ1-2; CDR3: CASSSSLRTGNYGYTF
V: TRBV6-2/TRBV6-3; D: TRBD2; length: 17; J: TRBJ2-2; CDR3: CASSYSKAGLNTGELFF
V: TRBV7-9; D: TRBD2; length: 16; J: TRBJ2-5; CDR3: CASSLGSTSGQETQYF
V: TRBV4-3; D: NA; length: 14; J: TRBJ1-4; CDR3: CASSQDGDGEKLFF
V: TRBV7-8; D: NA; length: 16; J: TRBJ2-2; CDR3: CASSFQTGVNTGELFF
V: TRBV7-8; D: NA; length: 14; J: TRBJ1-4; CDR3: CASSLGLRGEKLFF
V: TRBV7-2; D: TRBD2; length: 15; J: TRBJ2-1; CDR3: CASSYLAGGRREQFF
V: TRBV2; D: NA; length: 14; J: TRBJ1-1; CDR3: CASSEALSGTEAFF
V: TRBV11-2; D: NA; length: 11; J: TRBJ2-3; CDR3: CASSHRDTQYF
V: TRBV7-2; D: NA; length: 15; J: TRBJ2-1; CDR3: CASSQQQQGLNEQFF
V: TRBV28; D: TRBD1; length: 15; J: TRBJ2-3; CDR3: CASSPRQGLSYTQYF
V: TRBV5-6; D: TRBD1; length: 15; J: TRBJ1-6; CDR3: CASSPRTGTNSPLHF
V: TRBV23-1; D: NA; length: 17; J: TRBJ2-3; CDR3: CAIPSHDGGGRRDTQYF
V: TRBV7-2; D: NA; length: 14; J: TRBJ1-1; CDR3: CASSPPPGWTEAFF
V: TRBV4-1; D: NA; length: 15; J: TRBJ2-5; CDR3: CASSPDGQPVETQYF
V: TRBV5-1; D: NA; length: 17; J: TRBJ2-2; CDR3: CASSYRSASRRTGELFF
V: TRBV6-5; D: NA; length: 14; J: TRBJ1-1; CDR3: CASSYSSLNTEAFF
V: TRBV6-1; D: NA; length: 11; J: TRBJ2-7; CDR3: CASSVKDEQYF
V: TRBV6-5; D: TRBD1; length: 14; J: TRBJ1-2; CDR3: CASSYDRVAYGYTF
V: TRBV6-5; D: TRBD2; length: 17; J: TRBJ2-5; CDR3: CASSYFSGGKYQETQYF
V: TRBV6-2/TRBV6-3; D: NA; length: 15; J: TRBJ2-5; CDR3: CASSYWGTGLRAQYF